These 10 T cell receptor beta chains originate from one sample sequenced in a study of cytomegalovirus exposure and HLA in healthy donors listed by TCRdb under 2017. Library preparation used the immunoSEQ multiplex PCR assay. The multiplex PCR relied on a mix of 60 forward primers for TCR Vbeta segments and 13 reverse primers for TCR Jbeta segments. TCRdb's version of the immuneACCESS table is confined to in-frame rearrangements and falls short of the full clone set. An unresolved V gene accounts for under half of the shortfall where checked; the remainder is of unknown origin. This sample lists about 200,000 clones; about three quarters were detected once. The biggest ten clones account for roughly 16% of the sample. The sample consisted of PBMCs. The receptor source for this set is a man in his forties in good health and CMV-seronegative.

V is TRBV4-1 and J is TRBJ1-1; 8 positions agree with TRBD1. This CDR3 is built from 15 residues. The ends lost 0 bases at V and 1 base at J; junction bases unmatched: 1. CDR1 is MGHRA and CDR2 is YSYEKL in the germline V gene. The CDR3 here is CASSQDTGGNTEAFF. CDR3 nucleotides: TGCGCCAGCAGCCAAGATACAGGGGGGAACACTGAAGCTTTCTTT.

This clone was observed a few times. The V gene is TRBV2, the J gene TRBJ1-3; 10 positions agree with TRBD1. With V trimmed by 8 bases and J by 0 bases, 4 bases remained unmatched. The CDR3 spans 15 residues. Germline V lookup: CDR1 SNHLY, CDR2 FYNNEI. The CDR3 loop reads CASATGGHSGNTIYF. The CDR3, as DNA: TGTGCCAGCGCGACAGGGGGCCACTCTGGAAACACCATATATTTT. The full variable domain, in which reference TRBV2 and TRBJ1-3 provide the parts outside the CDR3, is EPEVTQTPSHQVTQMGQEVILRCVPISNHLYFYWYRQILGQKVEFLVSFYNNEISEKSEIFDDQFSVERPDGSNFTLKIRSTKLEDSAMYFCASATGGHSGNTIYFGEGSWLTVV.

The V gene is TRBV19, the J gene TRBJ1-1; tentative D call: TRBD1 (6 bases). Trimming removed 4 bases at V and 8 bases at J, with 14 bases between. The V gene's germline CDR1 is LNHDA and CDR2 SQIVND (reference sequence). The CDR3 extends over 13 amino acids. CDR3 loop: CASSTWPQGEAFF. CDR3 bases: TGTGCCAGTAGTACTTGGCCGCAGGGGGAAGCTTTCTTT.

As concerns this clone: One end of the junction is discordant with germline, which a read error may explain. V gene TRBV2 combines with J gene TRBJ1-1; D is ambiguous. Germline CDR1 is SNHLY and CDR2 is FYNNEI. The CDR3 is 13 residues long. CDR3 nucleotides: TGTGCCAGCAGCGAAGCCATGAACACTGAAGCTTTCTTT. Translation gives CASSEAMNTEAFF.

The chain uses TRBV7-8 and TRBJ2-5, with TRBD1 as a possible D gene (5 bases). The CDR3 contains 16 residues. Deletions cut 1 base from V and 5 bases from J, with 17 bases between. Germline V gives CDR1 SGHVS, CDR2 FQNEAQ. The CDR3: CASSLGSVGLGETQYF. CDR3 nucleotides: TGTGCCAGCAGCTTAGGATCCGTGGGGCTGGGGGAGACCCAGTACTTC.

This chain links TRBV11-2 with TRBJ2-2; no firm D call. Germline assignment: CDR1 SGHAT and CDR2 FQNNGV. This CDR3 has 16 residues. The germline V and J ends were trimmed by 7 bases and 0 bases, with 15 bases remaining between them. This CDR3 reads CASTQGGGTNTGELFF. The CDR3 nucleotides are TGTGCCAGCACCCAAGGCGGCGGAACGAACACCGGGGAGCTGTTTTTT.

The chain employs TRBV18 and TRBJ1-1; D perhaps matches TRBD1 (6 bases). The CDR3 sequence is 15 residues long. CDR1 is KGHSH and CDR2 is LQKENI in the germline V gene. V gave up 4 bases and J gave up 1 base, with 13 bases separating them. CDR3 sequence reads: CASSRNGGENTEAFF. CDR3 bases: TGTGCCAGCTCACGGAATGGGGGCGAGAACACTGAAGCTTTCTTT.

The rearrangement uses TRBV29-1 and TRBJ1-1; 10 bases are shared with TRBD1. The V and J ends lost 7 bases and 3 bases, in that order; junction bases with no gene match: 2. Germline assignment: CDR1 SQVTM and CDR2 ANQGSEA. The CDR3 contains 12 residues. CDR3 loop: CSGGQGHTEAFF. As DNA, the CDR3 is TGCAGCGGGGGACAGGGGCACACTGAAGCTTTCTTT.

The chain is built from TRBV10-2 and TRBJ2-3; the D gene is possibly TRBD1 (5 bases). Germline V CDR1 and CDR2: WSHSY, SAAADI. V lost 6 bases to trimming and J lost 5 bases, with 15 bases between them. This CDR3 is 14 amino acids long. DNA for the CDR3: TGCGCCAGCAGAGAAAGGGGAATTGGAGATACGCAGTATTTT. As protein: CASRERGIGDTQYF.

CDR3 region: CASSPRGAGETQYF. CDR3 coding DNA: TGTGCCAGCAGTCCCCGGGGTGCAGGTGAGACCCAGTACTTC. The chain couples TRBV5-4 to TRBJ2-5; possibly TRBD2 for D (5 bases). Germline-derived CDR1 and CDR2 are SGHNT and YYREEE (reference sequence). Deletions cut 5 bases from V and 5 bases from J, with 16 bases between. The CDR3 totals 14 residues.